A selection of T cell receptor beta chains follows, all from one sample in a study of shared clonotypes between healthy human individuals. Sequencing was performed with immunoSEQ multiplex PCR; in TCRdb, only in-frame clones are kept and a portion is missing. This table has about 510,000 clones, 90% to 96% appearing once. Sequencing was done on a sample of naive CD4+ T cells sorted from blood. The receptor set was obtained from a woman aged 30 to 39 in good health. CDR3s include the opening cysteine and the closing phenylalanine or tryptophan. Each record gives: V gene, J gene, D gene, clone size, CDR3 DNA, CDR3 protein. D genes are given only for firm matches. A clone size is listed for some rows: how often the clone was seen (once, few, many), or a class if it is expanded.

>TRBV21-1|TRBJ2-7|-|-
TGTGCCAGCAGCAAAAGCGGAAGGGCCTACGAGCAGTACTTC
CASSKSGRAYEQYF
>TRBV5-1|TRBJ2-7|TRBD1|once
TGCGCCAGCAGTTACAGGGGGCCCTCCTACGAGCAGTACTTC
CASSYRGPSYEQYF
>TRBV18|TRBJ2-7|TRBD1|once
TGTGCCAGCTCACCGAGGACAGGAGATTACGAGCAGTACTTC
CASSPRTGDYEQYF
>TRBV18|TRBJ1-1|TRBD1|-
TGTGCCAGCTCACCATTTACAGGGGGCACTGAAGCTTTCTTT
CASSPFTGGTEAFF
>TRBV10-1|TRBJ2-7|-|-
TGCGCCAGCAGTGACCCGGGACGTACGCCCTACGAGCAGTACTTC
CASSDPGRTPYEQYF
>TRBV28|TRBJ1-3|-|-
TGTGCCAGCAGTTTAGAGGGGATTCCTGGAAACACCATATATTTT
CASSLEGIPGNTIYF
>TRBV2|TRBJ1-2|-|-
TGTGCCAGCAGACCTACAGGGCCGGGCGGCTACACCTTC
CASRPTGPGGYTF
>TRBV5-1|TRBJ2-7|-|-
TGCGCCAGCAGCTTGCTTAGCGCCGACGAGCAGTACTTC
CASSLLSADEQYF
>TRBV21-1|TRBJ2-7|-|-
TGTGCCAGCAGCAAAGTTAGGGACAGGGTCCCCTACGAGCAGTACTTC
CASSKVRDRVPYEQYF
>TRBV18|TRBJ2-4|-|-
TGTGCCAGCTCGCTACAGGGCAACATTCAGTACTTC
CASSLQGNIQYF
>TRBV4-2|TRBJ1-1|-|-
TGTGCCAGCAGCCAAGAACAGGGCGGGGGGAGAGAAGCTTTCTTT
CASSQEQGGGREAFF
>TRBV30|TRBJ1-6|-|-
TGTGCCTGGAGTCAGAATTCACCCCTCCACTTT
CAWSQNSPLHF
>TRBV27|TRBJ2-7|-|once
TGTGCCAGCAGTTTAGGGCAGGGCCCCTACGAGCAGTACTTC
CASSLGQGPYEQYF
>TRBV7-3|TRBJ1-1|-|-
TGTGCCAGCAGCTTCTCGATGAACACTGAAGCTTTCTTT
CASSFSMNTEAFF
>TRBV7-9|TRBJ2-1|-|-
TGTGCCAGCAGCTTGAGTGGACAGCGGCTAGCGCCGAATGAGCAGTTCTTC
CASSLSGQRLAPNEQFF
>TRBV2|TRBJ2-5|-|-
TGTGCCAGCAGTGAAGGCGGGGTACTAGAGACCCAGTACTTC
CASSEGGVLETQYF
>TRBV6-1|TRBJ1-1|-|-
TGTGCCAGCAGTGGTACGAACAGGGCCCTGAACACTGAAGCTTTCTTT
CASSGTNRALNTEAFF
>TRBV4-1|TRBJ2-3|-|-
TGCGCCAGCAGCCAAGATTGGGGGGCAGCAGATACGCAGTATTTT
CASSQDWGAADTQYF
>TRBV4-2|TRBJ1-2|-|-
TGTGCCAGCAGCCAAGAAATAACAGGACCTAACTATGGCTACACCTTC
CASSQEITGPNYGYTF
>TRBV5-8|TRBJ2-7|TRBD2|-
TGTGCCAGCAGCCGGGACAGAGGACTAGCGGGAGCACCCTACGAGCAGTACTTC
CASSRDRGLAGAPYEQYF
>TRBV5-1|TRBJ2-7|-|-
TGCGCCAGCAGCTTTACGTCCGGGTCGAGCTCCTACGAGCAGTACTTC
CASSFTSGSSSYEQYF
>TRBV5-1|TRBJ2-7|TRBD2|-
TGCGCCAGCAGCACTAGCGGACTACACTCCTACGAGCAGTACTTC
CASSTSGLHSYEQYF
>TRBV28|TRBJ1-5|-|-
TGTGCCAGCAACACAAGTCCATCAGTGCAGCCCCAGCATTTT
CASNTSPSVQPQHF
>TRBV18|TRBJ2-2|TRBD2|-
TGTGCCAGCTCACGGACTAGCGGGAGTCCAGCCACCGGGGAGCTGTTTTTT
CASSRTSGSPATGELFF
>TRBV29-1|TRBJ1-3|-|once
TGCAGCGTCGGGGACACTGGAAACACCATATATTTT
CSVGDTGNTIYF
>TRBV12-5|TRBJ1-1|-|-
TGTGCTAGTGTAGGGGTGGACACTGAAGCTTTCTTT
CASVGVDTEAFF
>TRBV2|TRBJ2-7|TRBD2|-
TGTGCCAGCATGAGGGAGGGAGGGCCCAGTGAGCAGTACTTC
CASMREGGPSEQYF
>TRBV27|TRBJ2-1|TRBD2|-
TGTGCCAGCAGTAAGATTCAACTAGCGGACTACAATGAGCAGTTCTTC
CASSKIQLADYNEQFF
>TRBV27|TRBJ2-2|TRBD1|-
TGTGCCAGCAGGTCGATAAGACAGGGGGACACCGGGGAGCTGTTTTTT
CASRSIRQGDTGELFF
>TRBV10-3|TRBJ2-7|-|-
TGTGCCATCAGTGAAGGAACAGGGACCTCCTACGAGCAGTACTTC
CAISEGTGTSYEQYF
>TRBV27|TRBJ2-4|TRBD2|once
TGTGCCAGCAGTTCGCTAGCGGGAACTGCCCTAGCCAAAAACATTCAGTACTTC
CASSSLAGTALAKNIQYF
>TRBV19|TRBJ2-7|-|once
TGTGCCAGTAGTATAGATCACAACTCCTACGAGCAGTACTTC
CASSIDHNSYEQYF
>TRBV19|TRBJ1-1|TRBD1|-
TGTGCCAGTAGTACCCTTGACAGGGGTGCTTTCTTT
CASSTLDRGAFF
>TRBV6-6|TRBJ1-2|-|-
TGTGCCAGCAGTTCGTTAGGGGTTGGGGCTAACTATGGCTACACCTTC
CASSSLGVGANYGYTF
>TRBV5-1|TRBJ1-1|TRBD1|-
TGCGCCAGTAGTCTACAGGGGGCAGAGAACACTGAAGCTTTCTTT
CASSLQGAENTEAFF
>TRBV5-4|TRBJ1-1|-|few
TGTGCCAGCAGCGGAGCGAGTGGGGACACTGAAGCTTTCTTT
CASSGASGDTEAFF
>TRBV5-1|TRBJ2-5|-|-
TGCGCCAGCAGCTTGGCCGACGACACGGAGACCCAGTACTTC
CASSLADDTETQYF
>TRBV7-3|TRBJ2-2|-|-
TGTGCCAGCAGCCTAACGAACACCGGGGAGCTGTTTTTT
CASSLTNTGELFF
>TRBV5-1|TRBJ1-2|-|-
TGCGCCAGCAGCTTGACGAACAGGGTTGGCTACACCTTC
CASSLTNRVGYTF
>TRBV7-2|TRBJ1-3|-|-
TGTGCCAGCAGCACTGGGGGTAATGGAAACACCATATATTTT
CASSTGGNGNTIYF
>TRBV28|TRBJ2-7|TRBD1|-
TGTGCCAGCAGTGTCTACCGGGACAGCTACGAGCAGTACTTC
CASSVYRDSYEQYF
>TRBV28|TRBJ2-1|TRBD1|-
TGTGCCAGCAGTTCGGGACAGGGGGCAGGCGAGCAGTTCTTC
CASSSGQGAGEQFF
>TRBV4-1|TRBJ2-7|-|few
TGCGCCAGCAGCCCCGTTTCAGGGACCTACGAGCAGTACTTC
CASSPVSGTYEQYF
>TRBV28|TRBJ2-1|TRBD2|-
TGTGCCAGCAACCGGGGCGGGAGTAGAGGCAATGAGCAGTTCTTC
CASNRGGSRGNEQFF
>TRBV4-1|TRBJ1-2|-|-
TGCGCCAGCAGCCAAGGACCAGACTTTTATGGCTACACCTTC
CASSQGPDFYGYTF
>TRBV29-1|TRBJ2-1|-|-
TGCAGCGTTTTAGGGGATGGGGGGCAGGAGTTCTTC
CSVLGDGGQEFF
>TRBV6-1|TRBJ2-7|-|once
TGTGCCAGCTGCGAGCCCGGGACAAGCCAGTACTTC
CASCEPGTSQYF
>TRBV5-1|TRBJ1-2|-|-
TGCGCCAGCAGCCAGACTACGAGACAGGTGTTGAAAGGCTACACCTTC
CASSQTTRQVLKGYTF
>TRBV28|TRBJ2-4|-|-
TGTGCCAGCAGTTTAAGCAGACAGCTAGCCAAAAACATTCAGTACTTC
CASSLSRQLAKNIQYF
>TRBV29-1|TRBJ2-1|-|-
TGCAGCGTCCTCAGACTCGATGAGCAGTTCTTC
CSVLRLDEQFF
>TRBV4-2|TRBJ2-7|TRBD1|-
TGTGCCAGCAGCCAAGGTAAAGGGACAGAGCACTACGAGCAGTACTTC
CASSQGKGTEHYEQYF
>TRBV19|TRBJ1-5|-|-
TGTGCCAGTAGTATAGGTGTCAATCAGCCCCAGCATTTT
CASSIGVNQPQHF
>TRBV19|TRBJ2-7|TRBD2|-
TGTGCCAGTAGCCTACTAGCGGCAACCGCCTACGAGCAGTACTTC
CASSLLAATAYEQYF